Listed below are T cell receptor beta chains from one sample, sequenced in a study of T cell repertoires in cytomegalovirus infection. One entry per CDR3 protein, called by TCRdb with MiXCR from the reads. The repertoire has approximately 320,000 distinct CDR3 sequences, more than 9% of them found once; the top ten carry over 3.5%. The source material was PBMCs. The receptors derive from a human donor in good health (CMV status not recorded). Some clones in this sample may be carry-over from other donors' samples. The CDR3 runs from the conserved cysteine through the conserved F or W.

v_call: TRBV6-2/TRBV6-3; cdr3_aa: CASRPIPGTGNSPLHF
v_call: TRBV6-6; cdr3_aa: CATRQGNQNIQYF
v_call: TRBV29-1; cdr3_aa: CSFAGTLHNEQFF
v_call: TRBV6-2/TRBV6-3; cdr3_aa: CASRKGGAGQPQHF
v_call: TRBV7-6; cdr3_aa: CASSSSGGPPPGETQYF
v_call: TRBV7-2; cdr3_aa: CASSLGLAVQETQYF
v_call: TRBV11-3; cdr3_aa: CASSGNSGNTQYF
v_call: TRBV7-6; cdr3_aa: CASSLGTGLEYF
v_call: TRBV27; cdr3_aa: CASSLPGAEQYF
v_call: TRBV2; cdr3_aa: CASSPGQGAQGYTF
v_call: TRBV7-4; cdr3_aa: CASSLVRRDRENQPQHF
v_call: TRBV6-1; cdr3_aa: CASSEKNSGGNTEAFF
v_call: TRBV12-3/TRBV12-4; cdr3_aa: CASTPGRGTDTQYF
v_call: TRBV7-3; cdr3_aa: CASSLYPSGSTDTQYF
v_call: TRBV13; cdr3_aa: CASSRGHVTYEQYF
v_call: TRBV7-9; cdr3_aa: CASRSGTGPDEQYF
v_call: TRBV15; cdr3_aa: CATSRDFGWGYTF
v_call: TRBV11-2; cdr3_aa: CASSPSPGNIQYF
v_call: TRBV7-2; cdr3_aa: CASSLGLSRGGYSNQPQHF
v_call: TRBV5-5; cdr3_aa: CASSVSGTSGTALPDTQYF
v_call: TRBV11-3; cdr3_aa: CASSLEPTLQETQYF
v_call: TRBV28; cdr3_aa: CASSHGTGTYEQYF
v_call: TRBV7-2; cdr3_aa: CASSPRTSGRGEQYF
v_call: TRBV19; cdr3_aa: CASRTGAVYEQYF
v_call: TRBV5-1; cdr3_aa: CASRPVLGNGYTF